These 11 T cell receptor beta chains share one sample of origin, sequenced in a study of CD8+CD57+ T cells in acquired aplastic anemia. It was genomic DNA that served as the template for profiling TCR beta VDJ and CDR3. TCRdb analysed the reads with MiXCR anew, one entry per CDR3 protein. This sample yields around 200,000 distinct CDR3 sequences, of which 45% to 60% are seen a single time; roughly 13% belongs to the top ten. Patients sequenced had flow cytometry evidence of CD8+CD57+ cell expansion. Sequences were obtained from sorted CD4+, CD8+, or CD8+CD57+ T cells (not recorded which) from PBMCs. The origin of the receptors is a human donor with aplastic anemia.

The chain combines TRBV29-1 with TRBJ2-2; D is perhaps TRBD1 (5 bases). V lost 3 bases and J lost 4, with 6 bases in between. Germline V CDR1 and CDR2: SQVTM, ANQGSEA. The CDR3 has 12 residues. The CDR3 region has the DNA TGCAGCGTTGACAGGGCCACCGGGGAGCTGTTTTTT. Translated, it gives CSVDRATGELFF.

The sample holds many counts of this clonotype. The chain's CDR3 is CASSLEAESTDTQYF. The CDR3 DNA sequence: TGCGCCAGCAGCTTGGAAGCGGAGAGCACAGATACGCAGTATTTT. The J gene is TRBJ2-3, the V gene TRBV5-1; D is possibly TRBD2 (5 bases). Trimming took off 0 bases at V and 0 bases at J, with 8 bases between the two ends. The germline V gene encodes CDR1 SGHRS and CDR2 YFSETQ. The CDR3 covers 15 residues.

In this sample, this clonotype turned up many times. The chain uses TRBV7-9 and TRBJ1-6, with D tentatively TRBD1 (6 bases). The CDR3 is made up of 16 amino acids. V lost 5 bases and J 8 bases, leaving 19 bases between the germline ends. Germline assignment: CDR1 SEHNR and CDR2 FQNEAQ (reference sequence). The DNA for the CDR3 is TGTGCCAGCAGCCCCAAGAATGGGGGCGCGGATTCACCCCTCCACTTT. Its protein product is CASSPKNGGADSPLHF.

With regard to this clonotype: This may be a read error, as it is one base from a much larger clone. The rearrangement uses TRBV5-1 and TRBJ2-2, with D perhaps TRBD1 (5 bases). The CDR3 covers 15 residues. CDR1 and CDR2 (germline): SGHRS, YFSETQ. Trimming pared 4 bases from V and 0 bases from J, leaving 10 bases between. CDR3 DNA: TGCGCCAGCAGCCAAAAAGGGGCGAACACCGGGGAGCTGTTTTTT. Amino acid sequence: CASSQKGANTGELFF.

Note on this clonotype: This likely comes from a read error, as the CDR3 has no conserved phenylalanine or tryptophan at its end. The DNA of the CDR3 is TGTGCCAGCAGCCAAGATCGGGACAGGGCCTATGGCTACACCGTC. Translated, it gives CASSQDRDRAYGYTV. This chain joins TRBV4-2 and TRBJ1-2; TRBD1 aligns across 9 bases. With 0 bases clipped from V and 4 bases from J, the junction kept 3 bases outside the gene matches. Germline CDR1 reads LGHNA; CDR2 reads YNFKEQ. This CDR3 is 15 amino acids long.

The chain links TRBV14 to TRBJ1-6; 10 positions agree with TRBD1. After removal of 5 bases from V and 9 bases from J, the junction contained 4 bases not matched to a gene. This CDR3 is built from 14 residues. CDR1 SGHDN and CDR2 FVKESK come from the germline V gene. This CDR3 is CASSFGTGASPLHF. Here the CDR3 DNA reads TGTGCCAGCAGCTTCGGGACAGGGGCTTCACCCCTCCACTTT.

This clonotype was seen repeatedly, ten times or more. This chain uses TRBV24-1 with TRBJ1-2, with D unclear. V lost 6 bases and J lost 6, with 10 bases in between. The germline gives CDR1 KGHDR, CDR2 SFDVKD. The CDR3 is 12 residues long. CDR3 amino acids: CATSREGHGYTF. In nucleotides, the CDR3 is TGTGCCACCAGTAGGGAAGGTCATGGCTACACCTTC.

The rearrangement links TRBV11-2 to TRBJ2-3; D uncertain. Germline values: CDR1 SGHAT, CDR2 FQNNGV. The CDR3 covers 15 residues. Deletions cut 0 bases from V and 1 base from J, with 8 bases between. The CDR3 DNA reads TGTGCCAGCAGCTTAGATCCCACCCGCACAGATACGCAGTATTTT. Translated: CASSLDPTRTDTQYF.

This clonotype has ten or more counts. The DNA for the CDR3 is TGCAGCGTAGATACCGGGACAGGGGGAGAAAAACTGTTTTTT. Translating it yields CSVDTGTGGEKLFF. The chain combines TRBV29-1 with TRBJ1-4, with 11 bases that match TRBD1. This CDR3 has 14 residues. Germline loops: CDR1 SQVTM, CDR2 ANQGSEA. V lost 6 bases and J lost 8; bases outside the gene matches: 8.

The chain employs TRBV25-1 and TRBJ1-4, with 8 bases identical to TRBD1. This CDR3 is 14 amino acids long. After removal of 6 bases from V and 1 base from J, the junction contained 1 base not matched to a gene. Germline V lookup: CDR1 MGHDK, CDR2 SYGVNS. The chain's CDR3 is CASRDRETNEKLFF. Written as DNA, the CDR3 is TGTGCCAGCAGGGACAGGGAAACTAATGAAAAACTGTTTTTT.

This clonotype was detected a few times. An end of the junction does not agree with germline; a read error may underlie this. The rearrangement joins TRBV28 to TRBJ2-6, with D possibly matching TRBD1 (5 bases). Germline-derived CDR1 and CDR2 are MDHEN and SYDVKM. This CDR3 comprises 15 residues. CDR3 nucleotides: TGTGCCAGCAGTCACCCAGGGTCTGGGGCCAACGCCCTGACTTTC. This translates into CASSHPGSGANALTF.